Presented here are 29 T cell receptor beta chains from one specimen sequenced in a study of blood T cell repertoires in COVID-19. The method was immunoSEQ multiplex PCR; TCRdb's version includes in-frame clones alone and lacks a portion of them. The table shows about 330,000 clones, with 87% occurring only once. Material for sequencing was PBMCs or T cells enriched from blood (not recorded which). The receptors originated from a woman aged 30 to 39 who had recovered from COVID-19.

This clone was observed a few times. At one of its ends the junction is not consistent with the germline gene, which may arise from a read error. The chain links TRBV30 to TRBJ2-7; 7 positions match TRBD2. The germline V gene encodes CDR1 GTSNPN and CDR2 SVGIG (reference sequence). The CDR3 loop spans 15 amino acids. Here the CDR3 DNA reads TGTGCCGGGAGGGTTGGGCAGGGTGGAATCTACGAGCAGTACTTC. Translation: CAGRVGQGGIYEQYF. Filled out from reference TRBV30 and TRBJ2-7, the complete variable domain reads SQTIHQWPATLVQPVGSPLSLECTVEGTSNPNLYWYRQAAGRGLQLLFYSVGIGQISSEVPQNLSASRPQDRQFILSSKKLLLSDSGFYLCAGRVGQGGIYEQYFGPGTRLTVT.

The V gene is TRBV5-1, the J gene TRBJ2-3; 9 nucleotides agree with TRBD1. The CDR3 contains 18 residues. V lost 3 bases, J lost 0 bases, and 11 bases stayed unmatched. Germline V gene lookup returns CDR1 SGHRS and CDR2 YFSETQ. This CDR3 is CASSYGQGTRSSTDTQYF. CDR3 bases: TGCGCCAGCAGCTACGGACAGGGGACTCGAAGTAGCACAGATACGCAGTATTTT.

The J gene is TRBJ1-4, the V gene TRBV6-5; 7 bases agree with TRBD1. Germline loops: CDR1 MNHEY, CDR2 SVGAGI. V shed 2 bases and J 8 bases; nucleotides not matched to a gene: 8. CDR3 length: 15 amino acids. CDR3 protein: CASSYHQGGEEKLFF. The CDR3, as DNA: TGTGCCAGCAGTTACCACCAGGGGGGAGAGGAAAAACTGTTTTTT.

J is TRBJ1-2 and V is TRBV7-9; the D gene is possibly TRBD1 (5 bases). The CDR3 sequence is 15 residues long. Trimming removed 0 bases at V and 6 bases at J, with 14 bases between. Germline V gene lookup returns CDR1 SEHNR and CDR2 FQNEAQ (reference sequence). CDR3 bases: TGTGCCAGCAGCTTAGCCCTGGGGCAGGGCAATGGCTACACCTTC. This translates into CASSLALGQGNGYTF.

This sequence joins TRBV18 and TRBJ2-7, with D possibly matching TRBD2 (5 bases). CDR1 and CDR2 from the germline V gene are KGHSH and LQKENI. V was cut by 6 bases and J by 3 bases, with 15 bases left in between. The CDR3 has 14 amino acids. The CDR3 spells CASSVAQENYEQYF. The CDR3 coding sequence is TGTGCCAGCTCCGTAGCGCAGGAGAACTACGAGCAGTACTTC.

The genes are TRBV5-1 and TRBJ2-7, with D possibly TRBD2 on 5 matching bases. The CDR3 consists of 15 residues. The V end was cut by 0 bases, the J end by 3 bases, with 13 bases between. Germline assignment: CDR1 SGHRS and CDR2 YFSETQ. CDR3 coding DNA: TGCGCCAGCAGCTTGGGGGTTCTCGGGGACTACGAGCAGTACTTC. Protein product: CASSLGVLGDYEQYF.

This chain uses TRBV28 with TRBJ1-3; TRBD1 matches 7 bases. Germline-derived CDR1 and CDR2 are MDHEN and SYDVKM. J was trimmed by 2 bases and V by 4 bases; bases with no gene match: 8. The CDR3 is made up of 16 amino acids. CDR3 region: CASSSPTGAAGNTIYF. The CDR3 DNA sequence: TGTGCCAGCAGTTCCCCTACAGGGGCGGCTGGAAACACCATATATTTT.

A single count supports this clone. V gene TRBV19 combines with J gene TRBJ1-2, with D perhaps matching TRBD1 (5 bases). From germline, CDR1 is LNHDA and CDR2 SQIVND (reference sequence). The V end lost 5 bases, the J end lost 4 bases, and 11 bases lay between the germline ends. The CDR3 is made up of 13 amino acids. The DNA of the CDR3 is TGTGCCAGTAGTTCGGGGGTCGTCTATGGCTACACCTTC. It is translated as CASSSGVVYGYTF.

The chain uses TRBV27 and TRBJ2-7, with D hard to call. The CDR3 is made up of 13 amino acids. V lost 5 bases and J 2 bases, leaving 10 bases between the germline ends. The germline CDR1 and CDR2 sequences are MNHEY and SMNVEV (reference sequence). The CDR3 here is CASSRQRAYEQYF. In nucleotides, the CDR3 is TGTGCCAGCAGTCGGCAGCGAGCCTACGAGCAGTACTTC.

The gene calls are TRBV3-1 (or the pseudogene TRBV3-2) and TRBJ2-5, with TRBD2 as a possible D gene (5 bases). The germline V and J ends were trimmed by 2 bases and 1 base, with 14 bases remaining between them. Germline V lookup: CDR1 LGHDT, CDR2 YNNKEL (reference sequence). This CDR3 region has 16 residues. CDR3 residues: CASSQTPPGIQETQYF. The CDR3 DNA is TGTGCCAGCAGCCAAACTCCCCCGGGGATCCAAGAGACCCAGTACTTC.

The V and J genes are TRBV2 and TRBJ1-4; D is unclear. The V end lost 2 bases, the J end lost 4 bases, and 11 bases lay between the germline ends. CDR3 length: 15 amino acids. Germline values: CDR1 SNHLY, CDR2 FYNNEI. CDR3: CASSEYGKGNEKLFF. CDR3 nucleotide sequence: TGTGCCAGCAGTGAATACGGGAAGGGTAATGAAAAACTGTTTTTT.

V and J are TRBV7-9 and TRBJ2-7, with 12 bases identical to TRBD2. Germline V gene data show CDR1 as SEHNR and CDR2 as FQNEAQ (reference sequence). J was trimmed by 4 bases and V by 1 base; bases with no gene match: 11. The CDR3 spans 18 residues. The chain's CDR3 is CASSLGAATSGGQYEQYF. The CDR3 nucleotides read TGTGCCAGCAGCTTAGGCGCGGCGACTAGCGGGGGACAGTACGAGCAGTACTTC.

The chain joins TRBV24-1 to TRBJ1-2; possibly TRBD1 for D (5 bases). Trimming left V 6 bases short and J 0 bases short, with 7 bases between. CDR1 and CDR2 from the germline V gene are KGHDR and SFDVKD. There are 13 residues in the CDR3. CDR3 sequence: CATSQGANYGYTF. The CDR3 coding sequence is TGTGCCACCAGTCAGGGCGCTAACTATGGCTACACCTTC.

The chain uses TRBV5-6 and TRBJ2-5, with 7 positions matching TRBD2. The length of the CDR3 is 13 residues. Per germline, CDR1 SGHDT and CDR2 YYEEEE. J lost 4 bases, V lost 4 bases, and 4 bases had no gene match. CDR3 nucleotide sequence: TGTGCCAGCAGCGGTGGGAGGGCAGAGACCCAGTACTTC. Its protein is CASSGGRAETQYF.

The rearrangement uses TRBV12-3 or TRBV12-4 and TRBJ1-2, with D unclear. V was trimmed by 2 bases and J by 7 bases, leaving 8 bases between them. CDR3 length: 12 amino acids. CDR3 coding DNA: TGTGCCAGCAGTTTATCTGGAGCTGGCTACACCTTC. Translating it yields CASSLSGAGYTF.

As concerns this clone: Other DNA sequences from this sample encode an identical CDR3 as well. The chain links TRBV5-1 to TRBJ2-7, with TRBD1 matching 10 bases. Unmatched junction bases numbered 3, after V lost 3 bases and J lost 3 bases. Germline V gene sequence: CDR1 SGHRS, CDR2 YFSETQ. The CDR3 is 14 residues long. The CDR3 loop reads CASSSRDRGYEQYF. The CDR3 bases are TGCGCCAGCAGCTCCCGGGACAGGGGCTACGAGCAGTACTTC.

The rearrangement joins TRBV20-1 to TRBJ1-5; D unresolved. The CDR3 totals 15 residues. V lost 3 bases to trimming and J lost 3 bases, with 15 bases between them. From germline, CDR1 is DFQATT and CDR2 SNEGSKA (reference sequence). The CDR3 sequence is CSASLAPGPNQPQHF. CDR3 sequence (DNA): TGCAGTGCTAGTCTCGCACCGGGTCCCAATCAGCCCCAGCATTTT.

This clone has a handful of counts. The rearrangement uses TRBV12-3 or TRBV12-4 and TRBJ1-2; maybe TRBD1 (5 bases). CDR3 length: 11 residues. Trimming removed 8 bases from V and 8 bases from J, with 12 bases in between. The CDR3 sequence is CASGGAGGYTF. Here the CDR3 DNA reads TGTGCCAGCGGGGGAGCGGGGGGCTACACCTTC.

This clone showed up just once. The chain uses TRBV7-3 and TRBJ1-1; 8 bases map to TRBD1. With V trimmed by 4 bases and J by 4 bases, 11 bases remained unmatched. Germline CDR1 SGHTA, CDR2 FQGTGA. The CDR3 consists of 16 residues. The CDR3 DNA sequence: TGTGCCAGCAGCTCCGGGACCCACAGGGGGGTCACTGAAGCTTTCTTT. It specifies CASSSGTHRGVTEAFF.

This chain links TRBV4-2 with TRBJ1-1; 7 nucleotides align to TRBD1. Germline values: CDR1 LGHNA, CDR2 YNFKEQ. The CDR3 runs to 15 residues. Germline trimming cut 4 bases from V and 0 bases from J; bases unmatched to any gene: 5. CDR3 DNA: TGTGCCAGCAGCCGGGGACAGTCGATGAACACTGAAGCTTTCTTT. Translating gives CASSRGQSMNTEAFF.

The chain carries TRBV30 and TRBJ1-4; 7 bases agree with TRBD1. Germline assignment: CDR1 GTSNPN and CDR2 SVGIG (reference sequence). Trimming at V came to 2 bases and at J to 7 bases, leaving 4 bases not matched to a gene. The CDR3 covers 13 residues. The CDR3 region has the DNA TGTGCCTGGAGTCCGACAGGGTTTGAAAAACTGTTTTTT. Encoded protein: CAWSPTGFEKLFF.

The CDR3 region has the DNA TGTGCCAGCAAGAGGGGGCGGGCGGCTAATGAAAAACTGTTTTTT. Translation: CASKRGRAANEKLFF. The chain uses TRBV27 and TRBJ1-4; 7 bases are a match to TRBD1. The CDR3 consists of 15 residues. The V gene end was trimmed by 7 bases and the J gene end by 3 bases; junction bases not matched to a gene: 8. The V gene's germline CDR1 is MNHEY and CDR2 SMNVEV (reference sequence).

The DNA of the CDR3 is TGTGCCAGCAGCGCAGGGGCCAGCCAAGAGACCCAGTACTTC. This encodes CASSAGASQETQYF. The V and J genes are TRBV28 and TRBJ2-5; possibly TRBD1 for D (6 bases). V lost 6 bases and J lost 1, with 12 bases in between. The CDR3 runs to 14 residues. Germline CDR1 reads MDHEN; CDR2 reads SYDVKM.

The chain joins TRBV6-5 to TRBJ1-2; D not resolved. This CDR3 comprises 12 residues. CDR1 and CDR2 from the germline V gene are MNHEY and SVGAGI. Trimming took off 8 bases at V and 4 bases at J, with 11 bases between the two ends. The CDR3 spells CASFRASYGYTF. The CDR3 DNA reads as TGTGCCAGCTTCCGAGCTAGCTATGGCTACACCTTC.

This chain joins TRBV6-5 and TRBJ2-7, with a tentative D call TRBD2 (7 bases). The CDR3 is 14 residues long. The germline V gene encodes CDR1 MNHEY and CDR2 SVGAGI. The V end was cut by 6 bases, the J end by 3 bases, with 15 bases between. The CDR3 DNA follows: TGTGCCAGCAGGAGGGGGGGGTCGGGCTACGAGCAGTACTTC. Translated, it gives CASRRGGSGYEQYF.

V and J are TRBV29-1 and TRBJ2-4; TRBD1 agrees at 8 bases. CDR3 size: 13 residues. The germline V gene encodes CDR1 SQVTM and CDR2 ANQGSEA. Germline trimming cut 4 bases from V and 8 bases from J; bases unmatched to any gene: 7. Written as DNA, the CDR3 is TGCAGCGTTGGGCAGGGGGCAGGTTACATTCAGTACTTC. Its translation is CSVGQGAGYIQYF.

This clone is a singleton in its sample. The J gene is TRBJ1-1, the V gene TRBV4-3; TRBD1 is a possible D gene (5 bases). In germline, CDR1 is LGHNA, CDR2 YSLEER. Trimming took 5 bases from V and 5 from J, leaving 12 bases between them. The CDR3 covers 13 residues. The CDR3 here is CASSRQIKTEAFF. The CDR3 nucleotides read TGCGCCAGCAGCAGACAGATTAAAACTGAAGCTTTCTTT.

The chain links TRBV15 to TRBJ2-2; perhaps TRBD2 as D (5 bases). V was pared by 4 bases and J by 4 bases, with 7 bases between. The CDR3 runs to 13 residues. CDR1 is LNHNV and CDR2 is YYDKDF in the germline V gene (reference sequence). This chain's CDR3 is CATSKAGTGELFF. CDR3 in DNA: TGTGCCACCAGCAAGGCGGGCACCGGGGAGCTGTTTTTT.

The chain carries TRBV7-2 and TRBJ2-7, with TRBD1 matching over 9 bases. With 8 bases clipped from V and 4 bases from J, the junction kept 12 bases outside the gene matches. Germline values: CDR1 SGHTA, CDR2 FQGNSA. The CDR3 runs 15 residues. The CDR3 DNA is TGTGCCAGCGGAAACTCCGGGACAGGGACTTACGAGCAGTACTTC. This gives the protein CASGNSGTGTYEQYF.